The rows below give T cell receptor beta chains drawn from one sample of a study of CD8+ T cells in alopecia areata. Clones were sequenced by immunoSEQ multiplex PCR, and TCRdb holds only the in-frame ones, with some missing. The table lists 110,000 or so clones, 50% to 65% of them singletons. The sequenced sample was CD4+ T cells sorted from blood, obtained at week 24, from a patient treated with tofacitinib. The receptors stem from a human donor with alopecia areata. Each CDR3 is given with its conserved first and last residue. A D gene is named only where the DNA matches it firmly. A clone size is listed for some rows: how often the clone was seen (once, few, many), or a class if it is expanded.

d_call: TRBD2
v_call: TRBV5-1
clone_size: NA
j_call: TRBJ2-5
cdr3_nt: TGCGCCAGCAGCTTCGCCGGACTAGCTCAGGAGACCCAGTACTTC
cdr3_aa: CASSFAGLAQETQYF

d_call: NA
v_call: TRBV7-9
clone_size: NA
j_call: TRBJ1-1
cdr3_nt: TGTGCCAGCAGCTTGCGTAGTTGGGGGGCCCCTAACACTGAAGCTTTCTTT
cdr3_aa: CASSLRSWGAPNTEAFF

d_call: NA
v_call: TRBV30
clone_size: NA
j_call: TRBJ2-1
cdr3_nt: TGTGCCTGGAGCGCCTTGGACGGGGGGCCCGAGCAGTTCTTC
cdr3_aa: CAWSALDGGPEQFF

d_call: TRBD1
v_call: TRBV10-3
clone_size: few
j_call: TRBJ2-1
cdr3_nt: TGTGCCATCAGCCCACAGGGGAGCGACAATGAGCAGTTCTTC
cdr3_aa: CAISPQGSDNEQFF

d_call: TRBD1
v_call: TRBV29-1
clone_size: few
j_call: TRBJ1-5
cdr3_nt: TGCAGCGTTGCCCAAGGGACAGCTAATCAGCCCCAGCATTTT
cdr3_aa: CSVAQGTANQPQHF

d_call: NA
v_call: TRBV2
clone_size: NA
j_call: TRBJ1-1
cdr3_nt: TGTGCCACCCACAACAGGGTAATCACTGAAGCTTTCTTT
cdr3_aa: CATHNRVITEAFF

d_call: TRBD1
v_call: TRBV4-2
clone_size: NA
j_call: TRBJ2-5
cdr3_nt: TGTGCCAGCAGCCTCGGACAGGGGAATTTCCAAGAGACCCAGTACTTC
cdr3_aa: CASSLGQGNFQETQYF

d_call: NA
v_call: TRBV18
clone_size: NA
j_call: TRBJ2-3
cdr3_nt: TGTGCCAGCTCACCACGGGCGGGCCGGGGCGCAGATACGCAGTATTTT
cdr3_aa: CASSPRAGRGADTQYF

d_call: NA
v_call: TRBV5-4
clone_size: NA
j_call: TRBJ2-3
cdr3_nt: TGTGCCAGCAGCTTGGACGCCGCTCGCACAGATACGCAGTATTTT
cdr3_aa: CASSLDAARTDTQYF

d_call: NA
v_call: TRBV14
clone_size: few
j_call: TRBJ1-1
cdr3_nt: TGTGCCAGCAGCCAAGTCTATGGGATTGAAGCTTTCTTT
cdr3_aa: CASSQVYGIEAFF

d_call: NA
v_call: TRBV27
clone_size: NA
j_call: TRBJ1-2
cdr3_nt: TGTGCCAGCAGTCCGAACCTAGAACCTTATGGCTACACCTTC
cdr3_aa: CASSPNLEPYGYTF

d_call: NA
v_call: TRBV4-3
clone_size: NA
j_call: TRBJ1-5
cdr3_nt: TGCGCCAGCAGCCCGAGGATCAGTCGTGGAGACAATCAGCCCCAGCATTTT
cdr3_aa: CASSPRISRGDNQPQHF

d_call: TRBD1
v_call: TRBV7-9
clone_size: few
j_call: TRBJ1-1
cdr3_nt: TGTGCCAGCAGCTTAGCGGGGGGACAGGAAGCTTTCTTT
cdr3_aa: CASSLAGGQEAFF

d_call: NA
v_call: TRBV7-2
clone_size: NA
j_call: TRBJ2-7
cdr3_nt: TGTGCCAGCAGCTCCGGATCGACGGCAACCGAGCAGTACTTC
cdr3_aa: CASSSGSTATEQYF

d_call: NA
v_call: TRBV6-6
clone_size: NA
j_call: TRBJ1-5
cdr3_nt: TGTGCCAGCAGTTCCCCTCCAGGAGGGCACCAGCATTTT
cdr3_aa: CASSSPPGGHQHF

d_call: NA
v_call: TRBV7-2
clone_size: NA
j_call: TRBJ1-2
cdr3_nt: TGTGCCAGCAGCCCAGACAGTAACTATGGCTACACCTTC
cdr3_aa: CASSPDSNYGYTF

d_call: NA
v_call: TRBV19
clone_size: NA
j_call: TRBJ1-2
cdr3_nt: TGTGCCAGTAGCAATCACCAGGCGGGAAGCTATGGCTACACCTTC
cdr3_aa: CASSNHQAGSYGYTF

d_call: NA
v_call: TRBV29-1
clone_size: NA
j_call: TRBJ2-2
cdr3_nt: TGCAGCGCAAAGAACACCGGGGAGCTGTTTTTT
cdr3_aa: CSAKNTGELFF

d_call: NA
v_call: TRBV5-1
clone_size: NA
j_call: TRBJ2-7
cdr3_nt: TGCGCCAGCAGCTTTGACGCCACCCTGTACTTC
cdr3_aa: CASSFDATLYF

d_call: TRBD1
v_call: TRBV7-7
clone_size: NA
j_call: TRBJ2-4
cdr3_nt: TGTCCATCCAGGGGGAGAGGGCCCAAAAACATTCAGTACTTC
cdr3_aa: CPSRGRGPKNIQYF

d_call: NA
v_call: TRBV5-1
clone_size: few
j_call: TRBJ2-5
cdr3_nt: TGCGCCAGCAGCTTGGGACAGCAAGAGACCCAGTACTTC
cdr3_aa: CASSLGQQETQYF

d_call: TRBD1
v_call: TRBV4-3
clone_size: few
j_call: TRBJ1-4
cdr3_nt: TGCGCCAGCAGCCAAGTAGGGGGCAGGGGGCAAAAACTGTTTTTT
cdr3_aa: CASSQVGGRGQKLFF

d_call: NA
v_call: TRBV30
clone_size: NA
j_call: TRBJ2-1
cdr3_nt: TGTGCCTGGAGTGTCGGACACAGGGTAGCTGGGAATGAGCAGTTCTTC
cdr3_aa: CAWSVGHRVAGNEQFF

d_call: NA
v_call: TRBV15
clone_size: NA
j_call: TRBJ2-7
cdr3_nt: TGTGCCACCAGCAGGGATGAATACGAGCAGTACTTC
cdr3_aa: CATSRDEYEQYF

d_call: NA
v_call: TRBV29-1
clone_size: NA
j_call: TRBJ2-7
cdr3_nt: TGCAGCGTTGATGGACGGGGACCTTACGAGCAGTACTTC
cdr3_aa: CSVDGRGPYEQYF

d_call: NA
v_call: TRBV9
clone_size: NA
j_call: TRBJ2-3
cdr3_nt: TGTGCCAGCAGCGTCGGGTCTAGCCAAGCGGATACGCAGTATTTT
cdr3_aa: CASSVGSSQADTQYF

d_call: NA
v_call: TRBV5-1
clone_size: NA
j_call: TRBJ2-1
cdr3_nt: TGCGCCAGCAGCTCCCCGGGACGGACCAATGAGCAGTTCTTC
cdr3_aa: CASSSPGRTNEQFF

d_call: TRBD1
v_call: TRBV29-1
clone_size: few
j_call: TRBJ1-5
cdr3_nt: TGCAGCGTTTGGACAGGGGACAATCAGCCCCAGCATTTT
cdr3_aa: CSVWTGDNQPQHF

d_call: NA
v_call: TRBV15
clone_size: NA
j_call: TRBJ2-3
cdr3_nt: TGTGCCACCAGCAGAGGGGGAACAGTGGCAGATACGCAGTATTTT
cdr3_aa: CATSRGGTVADTQYF

d_call: NA
v_call: TRBV7-2
clone_size: NA
j_call: TRBJ1-2
cdr3_nt: TGTGCCAGCAGCTCCCGTTCGGATGGCCTAGGGGGCTACACCTTC
cdr3_aa: CASSSRSDGLGGYTF

d_call: NA
v_call: TRBV9
clone_size: few
j_call: TRBJ1-1
cdr3_nt: TGTGCCAGCAGCCCACAGTCCCTCACCACTGAAGCTTTCTTT
cdr3_aa: CASSPQSLTTEAFF

d_call: TRBD2
v_call: TRBV4-2
clone_size: few
j_call: TRBJ2-3
cdr3_nt: TGTGCCAGCAGCTCCTCAGCGGGGGTGGCGGATACGCAGTATTTT
cdr3_aa: CASSSSAGVADTQYF

d_call: TRBD2
v_call: TRBV9
clone_size: few
j_call: TRBJ2-1
cdr3_nt: TGTGCCAGCGGAACCGGGACTAGCGGGGCGAATGAGCAGTTCTTC
cdr3_aa: CASGTGTSGANEQFF